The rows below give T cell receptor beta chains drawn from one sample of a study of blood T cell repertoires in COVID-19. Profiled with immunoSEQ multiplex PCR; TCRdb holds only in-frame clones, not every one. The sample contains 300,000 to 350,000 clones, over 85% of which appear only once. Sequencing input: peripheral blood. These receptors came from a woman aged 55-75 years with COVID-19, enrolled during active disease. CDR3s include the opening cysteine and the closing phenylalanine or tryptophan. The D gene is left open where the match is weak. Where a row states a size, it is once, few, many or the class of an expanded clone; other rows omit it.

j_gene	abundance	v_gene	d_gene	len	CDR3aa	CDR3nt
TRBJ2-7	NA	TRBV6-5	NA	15	CASSYGRAYYYEQYF	TGTGCCAGCAGTTACGGCAGGGCCTACTACTACGAGCAGTACTTC
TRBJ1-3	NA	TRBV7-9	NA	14	CASSSLKKGNTIYF	TGTGCCAGCAGCTCGCTAAAAAAAGGAAACACCATATATTTT
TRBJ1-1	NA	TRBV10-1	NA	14	CASSAGGRTTEAFF	TGCGCCAGCAGTGCCGGGGGGCGGACGACTGAAGCTTTCTTT
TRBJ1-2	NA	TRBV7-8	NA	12	CASSLTRDGYTF	TGTGCCAGCAGCTTAACACGGGATGGCTACACCTTC
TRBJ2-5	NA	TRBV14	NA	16	CASSQEFRQEQETQYF	TGTGCCAGCAGCCAAGAATTCCGACAGGAGCAAGAGACCCAGTACTTC
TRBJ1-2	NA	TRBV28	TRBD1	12	CATGGTLYGYTF	TGTGCCACAGGGGGCACACTCTATGGCTACACCTTC
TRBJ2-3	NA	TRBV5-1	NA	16	CASSLDDGGPTDTQYF	TGCGCCAGCAGCTTGGATGATGGGGGCCCAACAGATACGCAGTATTTT
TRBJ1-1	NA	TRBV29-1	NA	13	CSVVPQGMNEAFF	TGCAGCGTTGTTCCTCAGGGGATGAATGAAGCTTTCTTT
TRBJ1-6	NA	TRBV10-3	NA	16	CAISEGQPDYNSPLHF	TGTGCCATCAGTGAGGGGCAACCCGACTATAATTCACCCCTCCACTTT
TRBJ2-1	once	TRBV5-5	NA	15	CASSLSRGTYNEQFF	TGTGCCAGCAGCTTGAGCAGGGGAACCTATAATGAGCAGTTCTTC
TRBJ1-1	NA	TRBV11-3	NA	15	CASSPRGGLNTEAFF	TGTGCCAGCTCACCCCGGGGGGGTTTGAACACTGAAGCTTTCTTT
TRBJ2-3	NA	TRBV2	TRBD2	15	CASSAQRGLTDTQYF	TGTGCCAGCAGTGCACAGCGGGGCCTCACAGATACGCAGTATTTT
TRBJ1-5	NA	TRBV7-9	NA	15	CASSLNGDSNQPQHF	TGTGCCAGCAGCCTAAACGGGGATAGCAATCAGCCCCAGCATTTT
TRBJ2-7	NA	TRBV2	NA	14	CASSEREAPYEQYF	TGTGCCAGCAGTGAGAGGGAAGCCCCCTACGAGCAGTACTTC
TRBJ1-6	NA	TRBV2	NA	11	CASSAQEPLHF	TGTGCCAGCAGTGCCCAGGAACCCCTCCACTTT
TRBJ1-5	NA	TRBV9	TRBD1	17	CASSPGQGSYSNQPQHF	TGTGCCAGCAGCCCAGGACAGGGGTCTTATAGCAATCAGCCCCAGCATTTT
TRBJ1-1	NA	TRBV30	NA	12	CAWSVNRVEAFF	TGTGCCTGGAGTGTAAACAGGGTTGAAGCTTTCTTT
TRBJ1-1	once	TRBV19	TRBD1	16	CASSIGYRQGSTEAFF	TGTGCCAGTAGTATAGGCTACCGACAGGGCAGTACTGAAGCTTTCTTT
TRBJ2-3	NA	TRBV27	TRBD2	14	CASSLGLAGDTQYF	TGTGCCAGCAGTTTAGGACTAGCGGGGGATACGCAGTATTTT
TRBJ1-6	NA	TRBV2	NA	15	CASSEQELMGSPLHF	TGTGCCAGCAGTGAACAGGAACTTATGGGTTCACCCCTCCACTTT
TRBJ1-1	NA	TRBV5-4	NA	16	CASSSWRPAGDTEAFF	TGTGCCAGCAGCTCCTGGCGGCCTGCGGGTGACACTGAAGCTTTCTTT
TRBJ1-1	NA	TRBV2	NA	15	CASSGNSLGNTEAFF	TGTGCCAGCAGTGGTAACTCTCTCGGGAACACTGAAGCTTTCTTT
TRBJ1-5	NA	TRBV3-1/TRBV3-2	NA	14	CASSQDFRGQPQHF	TGTGCCAGCAGCCAAGATTTTCGAGGTCAGCCCCAGCATTTT
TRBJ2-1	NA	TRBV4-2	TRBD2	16	CASSQVRTSGDNEQFF	TGTGCCAGCAGCCAAGTTCGGACTAGCGGCGACAATGAGCAGTTCTTC
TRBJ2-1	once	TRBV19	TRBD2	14	CASSRVTSGNEQFF	TGTGCCAGTAGTAGGGTGACTAGCGGCAATGAGCAGTTCTTC
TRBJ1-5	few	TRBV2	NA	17	CASSEAFSGPLNQPQHF	TGTGCCAGCAGTGAAGCCTTTTCAGGCCCCCTTAATCAGCCCCAGCATTTT
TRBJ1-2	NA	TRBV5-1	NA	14	CASSLDGPRGGYTF	TGCGCCAGCAGCTTGGACGGACCTAGGGGCGGCTACACCTTC
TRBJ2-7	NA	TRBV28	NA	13	CASSSAGEYEQYF	TGTGCCAGCAGTTCGGCAGGGGAGTACGAGCAGTACTTC
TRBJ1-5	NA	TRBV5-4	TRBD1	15	CASSLEDRDEQPQHF	TGTGCCAGCAGCTTGGAGGACAGGGACGAGCAGCCCCAGCATTTT
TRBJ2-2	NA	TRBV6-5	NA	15	CASTPDSFSTGELFF	TGTGCCAGCACTCCGGACAGTTTCTCGACCGGGGAGCTGTTTTTT
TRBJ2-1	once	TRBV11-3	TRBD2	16	CASSYRTSGGYNEQFF	TGTGCCAGCAGCTACCGGACTAGCGGGGGGTACAATGAGCAGTTCTTC
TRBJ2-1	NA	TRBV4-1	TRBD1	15	CASSQDTGGGNEQFF	TGCGCCAGCAGCCAAGACACAGGGGGCGGGAATGAGCAGTTCTTC
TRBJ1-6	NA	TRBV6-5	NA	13	CTSRGRGNSPLHF	TGTACCAGCAGGGGTCGAGGGAATTCACCCCTCCACTTT
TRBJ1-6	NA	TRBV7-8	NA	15	CASSKDSRGNSPLHF	TGTGCCAGCAGCAAAGACTCCCGGGGTAATTCACCCCTCCACTTT
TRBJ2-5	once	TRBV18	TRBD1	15	CASSPGQGNWETQYF	TGTGCCAGCTCGCCGGGACAGGGTAATTGGGAGACCCAGTACTTC
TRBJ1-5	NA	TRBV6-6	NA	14	CASSSPDRGQPQHF	TGTGCCAGCAGTTCCCCGGACAGAGGGCAGCCCCAGCATTTT
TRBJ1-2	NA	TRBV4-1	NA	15	CASSPGGGRNYGYTF	TGCGCCAGCAGCCCCGGCGGGGGCCGAAACTATGGCTACACCTTC
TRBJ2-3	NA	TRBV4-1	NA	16	CASSLLPSALTDTQYF	TGCGCCAGCAGTCTACTCCCTAGCGCACTCACAGATACGCAGTATTTT
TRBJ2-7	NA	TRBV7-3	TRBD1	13	CASSPGGWREQYF	TGTGCCAGCAGCCCAGGGGGATGGCGCGAGCAGTACTTC
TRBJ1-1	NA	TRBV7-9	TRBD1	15	CASSPWTGGDTEAFF	TGTGCCAGCAGCCCCTGGACAGGAGGGGACACTGAAGCTTTCTTT
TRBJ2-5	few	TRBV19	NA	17	CASSIGASDGSQETQYF	TGTGCCAGTAGTATAGGGGCTTCGGACGGGAGCCAAGAGACCCAGTACTTC
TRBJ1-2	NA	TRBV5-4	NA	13	CASSSGSHYGYTF	TGTGCCAGCAGCTCGGGAAGTCACTATGGCTACACCTTC
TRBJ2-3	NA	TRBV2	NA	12	CASYKAGGAQYF	TGTGCCAGCTATAAGGCTGGAGGGGCGCAGTATTTT
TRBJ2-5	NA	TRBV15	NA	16	CATSRGRRGLQETQYF	TGTGCCACCAGCAGGGGCCGGAGGGGACTCCAAGAGACCCAGTACTTC
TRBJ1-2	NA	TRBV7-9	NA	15	CASSLAPGPSYGYTF	TGTGCCAGCAGCTTAGCTCCGGGTCCCTCCTATGGCTACACCTTC